These 11 T cell receptor beta chains were sequenced from one sample in a study of T cells in Graves' hyperthyroidism and ophthalmopathy. What was amplified from RNA transcripts were TCR beta CDR3 regions. In the first-round RT-PCR of the TCR CDR3, the HTBI primer set was used. TCRdb independently ran MiXCR on the multiplex PCR reads; one entry per CDR3 protein. The sample lists about 380,000 distinct CDR3 sequences; 13% were seen once. The sample consisted of blood. The receptors stem from a man in his thirties or forties with Graves' hyperthyroidism that later progressed to Graves' ophthalmopathy.

The chain recombines TRBV5-7 with TRBJ2-7; D might be TRBD1 (5 bases). TRBV5-7 is labeled an ORF, and its function is uncertain. CDR3 length equals 15 residues. V lost 4 bases and J lost 2, with 16 bases in between. CDR3 loop: CASSGPGPGTYEQYF. As DNA, the CDR3 is TGTGCCAGCAGCGGACCTGGTCCAGGGACCTACGAGCAGTACTTC.

About this clonotype: A much bigger clone sits one base away, suggesting this may be a read error. The chain is built from TRBV28 and TRBJ1-5; D is uncertain. The CDR3 loop spans 13 amino acids. The V and J ends lost 8 bases and 2 bases respectively, with 10 bases between them. In germline, CDR1 is MDHEN, CDR2 SYDVKM. The DNA of the CDR3 is TGTGCCAGCCTCGAACTCGGCAATCAGCCCCAGCATTTT. It encodes CASLELGNQPQHF.

J is TRBJ1-6 and V is TRBV20-1; TRBD1 is a possible D gene (5 bases). CDR3 length equals 13 residues. Trimming took off 5 bases at V and 8 bases at J, with 13 bases between the two ends. Germline V gene data show CDR1 as DFQATT and CDR2 as SNEGSKA (reference sequence). The CDR3 spells CSAPGGNDSPLHF. The CDR3 nucleotides are TGCAGTGCTCCGGGGGGGAACGATTCACCCCTCCACTTT.

The chain joins TRBV6-1 to TRBJ2-3, with 11 nucleotides matching TRBD2. Germline assignment: CDR1 MNHNS and CDR2 SASEGT. J was trimmed by 2 bases and V by 5 bases; bases with no gene match: 6. This CDR3 has 16 residues. CDR3 residues: CASSFSGGAATDTQYF. The CDR3 DNA sequence: TGTGCCAGCAGTTTTAGCGGGGGGGCGGCCACAGATACGCAGTATTTT.

In its sample, this clonotype was seen many times. The V call is TRBV6-1, the J call TRBJ2-5, with TRBD2 matching 10 bases. V trimming: 6 bases; J trimming: 2 bases; junction bases outside the gene matches: 6. Per the germline V gene, CDR1 is MNHNS and CDR2 is SASEGT. There are 15 residues in the CDR3. The CDR3 sequence: CASSLAGGSQETQYF. As DNA, the CDR3 is TGTGCCAGCAGCTTAGCGGGGGGTTCGCAAGAGACCCAGTACTTC.

Many counts were recorded for this clonotype. DNA of the CDR3: TGCGCCAGCAGCTTGGGCCAGGGCGAGCAGTACTTC. It encodes CASSLGQGEQYF. The chain is built from TRBV5-1 and TRBJ2-7; D might be TRBD1 (5 bases). Trimming took 0 bases from V and 6 from J, leaving 7 bases between them. The CDR3 extends over 12 amino acids. CDR1 and CDR2 (germline): SGHRS, YFSETQ.

At least ten counts were recorded for this clonotype. This chain's CDR3 is CASSLLSPTGGNTGELFF. In DNA, the CDR3 is TGTGCCAGCAGTTTATTATCCCCGACAGGGGGTAACACCGGGGAGCTGTTTTTT. This chain connects TRBV27 to TRBJ2-2; 9 positions match TRBD1. Germline assignment: CDR1 MNHEY and CDR2 SMNVEV (reference sequence). There are 18 residues in the CDR3. V shed 1 base and J 2 bases; nucleotides not matched to a gene: 8.

This clonotype was detected ten times or more. The genes are TRBV27 and TRBJ2-7, with D tentatively TRBD1 (6 bases). The CDR3 runs to 14 residues. Deletions cut 3 bases from V and 0 bases from J, with 9 bases between. Germline values: CDR1 MNHEY, CDR2 SMNVEV (reference sequence). CDR3 protein: CASSLGANSYEQYF. As DNA, the CDR3 is TGTGCCAGCAGTTTGGGGGCAAACTCCTACGAGCAGTACTTC.

V is TRBV27 and J is TRBJ2-7; D unresolved. The V end lost 4 bases, the J end lost 4 bases, and 11 bases lay between the germline ends. The germline gives CDR1 MNHEY, CDR2 SMNVEV (reference sequence). This CDR3 has 13 amino acids. The CDR3 coding sequence is TGTGCCAGCAGTTCCCCTACCGATTACGAGCAGTACTTC. Protein: CASSSPTDYEQYF.

This clonotype was picked up many times. The J gene is TRBJ2-1, the V gene TRBV11-2, with 10 bases lining up with TRBD2. Germline lookup yields CDR1 SGHAT and CDR2 FQNNGV. Losses at the gene ends were 0 bases for V and 8 bases for J; bases not matched to a gene: 10. The CDR3 has 17 amino acids. The CDR3 sequence: CASSLDSQRGGRYEQFF. CDR3 nucleotide sequence: TGTGCCAGCAGCTTAGATAGTCAGCGGGGGGGCAGATATGAGCAGTTCTTC.

This clonotype occurred a few times. A much larger clonotype is one base distant, so this may be a read error. The chain employs TRBV7-8 and TRBJ2-7; the D gene could be TRBD1 or TRBD2 (5 bases each). Per the germline V gene, CDR1 is SGHVS and CDR2 is FQNEAQ. The CDR3 runs to 13 residues. Trimming removed 0 bases from V and 5 bases from J, with 8 bases in between. CDR3 residues: CASSLAGVHEQYF. The CDR3 bases are TGTGCCAGCAGCTTAGCGGGGGTCCACGAGCAGTACTTC. Supplemented by reference TRBV7-8 and TRBJ2-7, the full variable domain reads GAGVSQSPRYKVAKRGQDVALRCDPISGHVSLFWYQQALGQGPEFLTYFQNEAQLDKSGLPSDRFFAERPEGSVSTLKIQRTQQEDSAVYLCASSLAGVHEQYFGPGTRLTVT.